One sample yielded the 22 T cell receptor beta chains listed below, sequenced in a study of blood T cells in healthy people across ages. The authors ran a second PCR of 7 to 11 cycles using a sample-barcoded 5' primer and a J-beta primer mix. TCRdb recomputed calls from the 5' RACE reads with MiXCR, one row per CDR3 protein. The sample records just over 800,000 distinct CDR3 sequences, 60% to 80% being singletons. The sequencing input was blood. Receptor source: a young man in good health.

The CDR3 DNA is TGTGCCAGCAGCGAGGGACAGCGCCTCCAAGAGACCCAGTACTTC. Protein: CASSEGQRLQETQYF. This chain links TRBV9 with TRBJ2-5, with 7 bases that match TRBD1. Germline V gives CDR1 SGDLS, CDR2 YYNGEE. This CDR3 comprises 15 residues. V lost 3 bases and J lost 1; bases outside the gene matches: 6.

The rearrangement joins TRBV20-1 to TRBJ2-5; 8 nucleotides line up with TRBD1. CDR1 and CDR2 from the germline V gene are DFQATT and SNEGSKA (reference sequence). The CDR3 totals 13 residues. Trimming removed 5 bases from V and 4 bases from J; junction bases left unmatched: 6. CDR3 residues: CSAPSTGAETQYF. The CDR3 DNA reads as TGCAGTGCTCCCTCGACAGGGGCAGAGACCCAGTACTTC.

V gene TRBV27 combines with J gene TRBJ1-4; no firm D call. The germline V and J ends were trimmed by 2 bases and 4 bases, with 20 bases remaining between them. The germline CDR1 and CDR2 sequences are MNHEY and SMNVEV (reference sequence). The CDR3 length is 18 residues. CDR3 sequence reads: CASSLPSPPGQVNEKLFF. The CDR3 region has the DNA TGTGCCAGCAGTTTACCAAGCCCACCCGGCCAGGTTAATGAAAAACTGTTTTTT.

This clonotype has a handful of counts. The chain has TRBV6-5 and TRBJ2-7; 8 nucleotides agree with TRBD1. CDR1 and CDR2 (germline): MNHEY, SVGAGI. V was pared by 0 bases and J by 7 bases, with 8 bases of the junction left unmatched. CDR3 length: 15 amino acids. CDR3: CASSYSGTGPWEQYF. CDR3 in DNA: TGTGCCAGCAGTTACTCCGGGACAGGTCCGTGGGAGCAGTACTTC.

In this sample, this clonotype turned up a few times. V and J are TRBV9 and TRBJ2-6; possible D gene TRBD1, 6 bases. Germline values: CDR1 SGDLS, CDR2 YYNGEE. CDR3 length: 15 amino acids. V was pared by 4 bases and J by 2 bases, with 10 bases between. The CDR3 region is CASSTGSTGANVLTF. In DNA form, the CDR3 reads TGTGCCAGCAGCACAGGGTCTACTGGGGCCAACGTCCTGACTTTC.

This chain connects TRBV7-2 to TRBJ2-5; TRBD2 is a possible D gene (5 bases). Germline V gene sequence: CDR1 SGHTA, CDR2 FQGNSA. Between the trimmed V and J ends, which lost 1 base and 7 bases, there was a span of 7 bases. The CDR3 is 12 amino acids. Written as DNA, the CDR3 is TGTGCCAGCAGCTTAGAACGGGGGACCCAGTACTTC. Translation: CASSLERGTQYF.

Remarks on this clonotype: One end of the junction varies from germline; a read error may be responsible. The CDR3 loop reads CASSQGLAGAYEQYF. For the CDR3, the DNA is TGCGCCAGCAGCCAAGGACTAGCGGGGGCCTACGAGCAGTACTTC. This rearrangement joins TRBV3-1 to TRBJ2-7, with 13 bases that match TRBD2. Germline values: CDR1 LGHDT, CDR2 YNNKEL (reference sequence). This CDR3 spans 15 amino acids.

The chain is built from TRBV6-1 and TRBJ1-5; D gene unclear. The CDR3 is 13 residues long. V shed 5 bases and J shed 1 base, with 6 bases lying between them. Germline assignment: CDR1 MNHNS and CDR2 SASEGT. CDR3 nucleotide sequence: TGTGCCAGCAGTCAGGAAAGCAATCAGCCCCAGCATTTT. Translating it yields CASSQESNQPQHF.

This clonotype was detected only a few times. J is TRBJ2-5 and V is TRBV20-1, with D uncertain. This CDR3 has 14 residues. Germline CDR1 and CDR2: DFQATT and SNEGSKA (reference sequence). V lost 2 bases and J 5 bases, leaving 15 bases between the germline ends. The CDR3 DNA reads as TGCAGTGCTAGAAGTGGCCTCGGGTGGGAGACCCAGTACTTC. Encoded protein: CSARSGLGWETQYF.

This clonotype has just one count. The rearrangement links TRBV20-1 to TRBJ2-5; TRBD2 is a possible D gene (6 bases). The CDR3 is 15 residues long. Germline CDR1 reads DFQATT; CDR2 reads SNEGSKA (reference sequence). V was cut by 2 bases and J by 5 bases, with 18 bases left in between. This CDR3 is CSARNERASWETQYF. In nucleotides, the CDR3 is TGCAGTGCTAGAAACGAGCGGGCATCATGGGAGACCCAGTACTTC.

The rearrangement joins TRBV29-1 to TRBJ2-7; tentatively, D is TRBD1 (5 bases). V was pared by 6 bases and J by 2 bases, with 14 bases between. Germline V CDR1 and CDR2: SQVTM, ANQGSEA. This CDR3 comprises 13 residues. In nucleotides, the CDR3 is TGCAGCGTGATTAACAGGCCGACCTACGAGCAGTACTTC. This gives the protein CSVINRPTYEQYF.

V usage is TRBV7-2 and J usage is TRBJ2-3, with no clear D. The length of the CDR3 is 11 residues. Germline assignment: CDR1 SGHTA and CDR2 FQGNSA. Trimming cost V 5 bases and J 10 bases, with 10 bases left between them. The DNA of the CDR3 is TGTGCCAGCAGCCCCCTAATTGCGCAGTATTTT. Protein: CASSPLIAQYF.

This clonotype was seen only once. The chain links TRBV7-9 to TRBJ2-7, with 9 bases matching TRBD2. The germline gives CDR1 SEHNR, CDR2 FQNEAQ (reference sequence). The CDR3 totals 16 residues. J lost 0 bases, V lost 4 bases, and 7 bases had no gene match. This CDR3 is CASSSIAGVISYEQYF. The CDR3 coding sequence is TGTGCCAGCAGCTCAATAGCGGGAGTTATCTCCTACGAGCAGTACTTC. The entire variable domain, with the rest obtained from reference TRBV7-9 and TRBJ2-7, is as follows: DTGVSQNPRHKITKRGQNVTFRCDPISEHNRLYWYRQTLGQGPEFLTYFQNEAQLEKSRLLSDRFSAERPKGSFSTLEIQRTEQGDSAMYLCASSSIAGVISYEQYFGPGTRLTVT.

This clonotype appeared a few times. The V call is TRBV29-1, the J call TRBJ2-7; possibly TRBD2 for D (5 bases). The length of the CDR3 is 12 residues. Trimming removed 4 bases from V and 1 base from J, with 8 bases in between. Germline V gives CDR1 SQVTM, CDR2 ANQGSEA. CDR3 region: CSVGWESYEQYF. The CDR3 coding sequence is TGCAGCGTTGGTTGGGAGTCCTACGAGCAGTACTTC.

This clonotype was counted between two and nine times. V usage is TRBV12-1 and J usage is TRBJ1-5. TRBV12-1 constitutes a pseudogene. The CDR3 is 13 residues long. CDR3 coding DNA: TGTGCCAGCAGCTTTGCCCGGAGACAGCCCCAGCATTTT. Translating gives CASSFARRQPQHF.

The V gene is TRBV18, the J gene TRBJ2-2; unclear D gene. Trimming removed 0 bases at V and 2 bases at J, with 1 base between. CDR1 and CDR2 (germline): KGHSH, LQKENI. The CDR3 totals 13 residues. CDR3 protein: CASSPPNTGELFF. The CDR3, as DNA: TGTGCCAGCTCACCACCCAACACCGGGGAGCTGTTTTTT.

This clonotype was seen a handful of times. The chain recombines TRBV4-2 with TRBJ2-1; TRBD2 agrees at 7 bases. The CDR3 loop spans 18 amino acids. The V segment lost 1 base and the J segment 6 bases; nucleotides outside the gene matches: 15. The V gene's germline CDR1 is LGHNA and CDR2 YNFKEQ. CDR3: CASSQGPGGGGLSNEQFF. The DNA of the CDR3 is TGTGCCAGCAGCCAAGGCCCGGGGGGTGGGGGACTATCCAATGAGCAGTTCTTC.

This clonotype has only one observation. At one of its ends the junction is not consistent with the germline gene, which may arise from a read error. The chain joins TRBV20-1 to TRBJ2-7; D tentatively reads TRBD1 or TRBD2 (5 bases each). The germline CDR1 and CDR2 sequences are DFQATT and SNEGSKA (reference sequence). The CDR3 loop spans 11 amino acids. This chain's CDR3 is CSAPLVGERYF. CDR3 DNA: TGCAGTGCCCCCCTTGTAGGGGAGCGGTACTTC.

This clonotype was picked up a small number of times. The chain carries TRBV4-2 and TRBJ2-1; D unresolved. The CDR3 contains 14 residues. V dropped 3 bases and J dropped 8 bases, with 14 bases sitting between them. Germline values: CDR1 LGHNA, CDR2 YNFKEQ. CDR3 protein: CASSQKGEAYEQFF. Written as DNA, the CDR3 is TGTGCCAGCAGCCAGAAGGGCGAGGCATATGAGCAGTTCTTC.

The chain employs TRBV7-9 and TRBJ2-5; TRBD1 matches at 7 bases. V was clipped by 5 bases and J by 5 bases; unmatched bases: 11. The CDR3 contains 15 residues. The germline gives CDR1 SEHNR, CDR2 FQNEAQ (reference sequence). The CDR3 loop reads CASSLTGFPGETQYF. In DNA form, the CDR3 reads TGTGCCAGCAGCCTGACAGGGTTCCCGGGGGAGACCCAGTACTTC.

The V gene is TRBV4-3, the J gene TRBJ2-3; TRBD2 aligns across 7 bases. The CDR3 totals 15 residues. Germline CDR1 is LGHNA and CDR2 is YSLEER. V shed 4 bases, J shed 2 bases, and the junction held 6 bases outside the gene matches. The CDR3 loop reads CASSRGGGLTDTQYF. DNA of the CDR3: TGCGCCAGCAGCCGGGGCGGGGGACTCACAGATACGCAGTATTTT.

This clonotype has more than one count but fewer than ten. The chain has TRBV7-2 and TRBJ2-7; 7 bases align to TRBD1. CDR3 length equals 16 residues. Germline V gene lookup returns CDR1 SGHTA and CDR2 FQGNSA. Germline trimming cut 0 bases from V and 5 bases from J; bases unmatched to any gene: 10. CDR3 bases: TGTGCCAGCAGCTTAGCCCCGACAGGGTTGGGTGACGAGCAGTACTTC. Its protein is CASSLAPTGLGDEQYF.